The rows below give T cell receptor beta chains drawn from one sample of a study of cytomegalovirus exposure and HLA in healthy donors. TCRdb keeps only in-frame clones here, not all; method: immunoSEQ multiplex PCR. The profile covers about 130,000 clones, with roughly 82% appearing a single time and about 1% taken by the ten largest. Material for sequencing was PBMCs. The receptor source for this set is a boy aged 5-17 years in good health and CMV-seronegative. The CDR3 runs from the conserved cysteine through the conserved F or W. D genes are given only for firm matches. Where a row states a size, it is once, few, many or the class of an expanded clone; other rows omit it.

cdr3_nt: TGTGCCAGCAGTCGGGGTATCCAAGAGACCCAGTACTTC; cdr3_aa: CASSRGIQETQYF; clone_size: NA; d_call: NA; j_call: TRBJ2-5; v_call: TRBV14; cdr3_length: 13
cdr3_nt: TGTGCCAGCAGCCCAGGGGCGACAGGGGATTCCTACGAGCAGTACTTC; cdr3_aa: CASSPGATGDSYEQYF; clone_size: NA; d_call: TRBD1; j_call: TRBJ2-7; v_call: TRBV13; cdr3_length: 16
cdr3_nt: TGTGCCAGCAGTTTGTGGGGGGAGGCTTACAATGAGCAGTTCTTC; cdr3_aa: CASSLWGEAYNEQFF; clone_size: NA; d_call: NA; j_call: TRBJ2-1; v_call: TRBV28; cdr3_length: 15
cdr3_nt: TGTGCCAGCAGCCGGGACAGGGGGAACTATGGCTACACCTTC; cdr3_aa: CASSRDRGNYGYTF; clone_size: once; d_call: TRBD1; j_call: TRBJ1-2; v_call: TRBV11-2; cdr3_length: 14
cdr3_nt: TGTGCCAGCACCGGGACAGTGGGAACCGGGGAGCTGTTTTTT; cdr3_aa: CASTGTVGTGELFF; clone_size: NA; d_call: TRBD1; j_call: TRBJ2-2; v_call: TRBV7-9; cdr3_length: 14
cdr3_nt: TGTGCCAGCAGCGTATCAGGGGGCCTTGAAAAACTGTTTTTT; cdr3_aa: CASSVSGGLEKLFF; clone_size: NA; d_call: TRBD1; j_call: TRBJ1-4; v_call: TRBV9; cdr3_length: 14
cdr3_nt: TGTGCCATCAGTGAACGGGGTCAAATGCCCACTGAAGCTTTCTTT; cdr3_aa: CAISERGQMPTEAFF; clone_size: NA; d_call: NA; j_call: TRBJ1-1; v_call: TRBV10-3; cdr3_length: 15
cdr3_nt: TGCAGCGTTCCCGGGACTAGCGGCCCCTACGAGCAGTACTTC; cdr3_aa: CSVPGTSGPYEQYF; clone_size: NA; d_call: TRBD2; j_call: TRBJ2-7; v_call: TRBV29-1; cdr3_length: 14
cdr3_nt: TGTGCCAGCAGCCCCCTGGGACAGGGTAGCAATCAGCCCCAGCATTTT; cdr3_aa: CASSPLGQGSNQPQHF; clone_size: NA; d_call: TRBD1; j_call: TRBJ1-5; v_call: TRBV4-2; cdr3_length: 16
cdr3_nt: TGTGCCAGCGGAGAGATTGATCCGGGGACTGAAGCTTTCTTT; cdr3_aa: CASGEIDPGTEAFF; clone_size: NA; d_call: NA; j_call: TRBJ1-1; v_call: TRBV6-1; cdr3_length: 14
cdr3_nt: TGTGCCAGCAGTATCGACAGAACTTATCAGCCCCAGCATTTT; cdr3_aa: CASSIDRTYQPQHF; clone_size: once; d_call: NA; j_call: TRBJ1-5; v_call: TRBV28; cdr3_length: 14
cdr3_nt: TGTGCCACCAGCAGAGGGAGATCAGATACGCAGTATTTT; cdr3_aa: CATSRGRSDTQYF; clone_size: NA; d_call: NA; j_call: TRBJ2-3; v_call: TRBV15; cdr3_length: 13
cdr3_nt: TGTGCCAGCAGCCAAGATCCTGGCCCAGAGACCCAGTACTTC; cdr3_aa: CASSQDPGPETQYF; clone_size: NA; d_call: NA; j_call: TRBJ2-5; v_call: TRBV14; cdr3_length: 14
cdr3_nt: TGTGCCAGCAGCCCAGGCGCGGGAAATGAGCAGTTCTTC; cdr3_aa: CASSPGAGNEQFF; clone_size: NA; d_call: NA; j_call: TRBJ2-1; v_call: TRBV7-7; cdr3_length: 13
cdr3_nt: TGTGCCAGTAGTATCCCGAGCGGGAGCTCCTACAATGAGCAGTTCTTC; cdr3_aa: CASSIPSGSSYNEQFF; clone_size: NA; d_call: TRBD2; j_call: TRBJ2-1; v_call: TRBV19; cdr3_length: 16
cdr3_nt: TGTGCCAGCAGAGGCTGGCTAGCGGATTACAATGAGCAGTTCTTC; cdr3_aa: CASRGWLADYNEQFF; clone_size: NA; d_call: TRBD2; j_call: TRBJ2-1; v_call: TRBV6-6; cdr3_length: 15
cdr3_nt: TGTGCCAGCAGCTTCCTGCGCGGGAGGGACCCAGATACGCAGTATTTT; cdr3_aa: CASSFLRGRDPDTQYF; clone_size: NA; d_call: TRBD2; j_call: TRBJ2-3; v_call: TRBV7-9; cdr3_length: 16
cdr3_nt: TGCGCCAGCAGCCCGATCCACAGCTACGAGCAGTACTTC; cdr3_aa: CASSPIHSYEQYF; clone_size: NA; d_call: NA; j_call: TRBJ2-7; v_call: TRBV4-1; cdr3_length: 13
cdr3_nt: TGTGCCAGCAGTTACAGGGGCAGGGCGGTTGAGGGCTACACCTTC; cdr3_aa: CASSYRGRAVEGYTF; clone_size: NA; d_call: NA; j_call: TRBJ1-2; v_call: TRBV6-5; cdr3_length: 15
cdr3_nt: TGTGCCAGCAGTCAGGCCGGGGGCAATCAGCCCCAGCATTTT; cdr3_aa: CASSQAGGNQPQHF; clone_size: NA; d_call: NA; j_call: TRBJ1-5; v_call: TRBV7-9; cdr3_length: 14
cdr3_nt: TGTGCCAGCAGCGCGAGGGACAGGGCTCACCGAAACACCATATATTTT; cdr3_aa: CASSARDRAHRNTIYF; clone_size: few; d_call: TRBD1; j_call: TRBJ1-3; v_call: TRBV9; cdr3_length: 16
cdr3_nt: TGTGCCTGGAAAAAGGACAGGGGGGGCTACAATGAGCAGTTCTTC; cdr3_aa: CAWKKDRGGYNEQFF; clone_size: NA; d_call: TRBD1; j_call: TRBJ2-1; v_call: TRBV30; cdr3_length: 15
cdr3_nt: TGTGCCAGCAGCGGGGGACTGCTGTCCTACGAGCAGTACTTC; cdr3_aa: CASSGGLLSYEQYF; clone_size: NA; d_call: NA; j_call: TRBJ2-7; v_call: TRBV5-8; cdr3_length: 14
cdr3_nt: TGTGCCAGCAGCCCCAGCGGCCGCACAGATACGCAGTATTTT; cdr3_aa: CASSPSGRTDTQYF; clone_size: NA; d_call: NA; j_call: TRBJ2-3; v_call: TRBV9; cdr3_length: 14
cdr3_nt: TGTGCCAGCAGAAGAGCGGGAGTTAGTCCCGAGCAGTACTTC; cdr3_aa: CASRRAGVSPEQYF; clone_size: NA; d_call: TRBD2; j_call: TRBJ2-7; v_call: TRBV6-6; cdr3_length: 14
cdr3_nt: TGTGCCAGCAGCTTCCTAGCGGGATGGGGAGAGACCCAGTACTTC; cdr3_aa: CASSFLAGWGETQYF; clone_size: NA; d_call: TRBD2; j_call: TRBJ2-5; v_call: TRBV7-8; cdr3_length: 15
cdr3_nt: TGTGCCTGGAGCCCCCCGGGGGTTGAAAAACTGTTTTTT; cdr3_aa: CAWSPPGVEKLFF; clone_size: NA; d_call: NA; j_call: TRBJ1-4; v_call: TRBV30; cdr3_length: 13
cdr3_nt: TGTGCCAGCAGCAACCCGGGACAGGGAGTAGGTCAGCCCCAGCATTTT; cdr3_aa: CASSNPGQGVGQPQHF; clone_size: NA; d_call: TRBD1; j_call: TRBJ1-5; v_call: TRBV7-9; cdr3_length: 16
cdr3_nt: TGCGCCAGCAGCTTGGGGGGCTCGGGCCAAGAGACCCAGTACTTC; cdr3_aa: CASSLGGSGQETQYF; clone_size: once; d_call: NA; j_call: TRBJ2-5; v_call: TRBV5-1; cdr3_length: 15
cdr3_nt: TGTGCCAGCAGCTCTCGAGCGGAAGGCTACACCTTC; cdr3_aa: CASSSRAEGYTF; clone_size: NA; d_call: NA; j_call: TRBJ1-2; v_call: TRBV5-4; cdr3_length: 12
cdr3_nt: TGTGCCTGGAGTGGCGTCGGGTTGATGGATAATACAGATACGCAGTATTTT; cdr3_aa: CAWSGVGLMDNTDTQYF; clone_size: few; d_call: NA; j_call: TRBJ2-3; v_call: TRBV30; cdr3_length: 17
cdr3_nt: TGTGCCAGCAGCCCGTCCAGGGATACCAACGTCCTGACTTTC; cdr3_aa: CASSPSRDTNVLTF; clone_size: NA; d_call: NA; j_call: TRBJ2-6; v_call: TRBV5-4; cdr3_length: 14
cdr3_nt: TGCAGCGTTGAAGTGACCGGCGGACTAGCGGGAACCGGGGAGCTGTTTTTT; cdr3_aa: CSVEVTGGLAGTGELFF; clone_size: few; d_call: TRBD2; j_call: TRBJ2-2; v_call: TRBV29-1; cdr3_length: 17
cdr3_nt: TGTGCCAGCAGCTTAAACTCTGCAGGGGGCAATGAGCAGTTCTTC; cdr3_aa: CASSLNSAGGNEQFF; clone_size: NA; d_call: TRBD1; j_call: TRBJ2-1; v_call: TRBV7-3; cdr3_length: 15
cdr3_nt: TGTGCCAGCAGTTTAATAGCGGGCCGGTACGAGCAGTACTTC; cdr3_aa: CASSLIAGRYEQYF; clone_size: NA; d_call: TRBD2; j_call: TRBJ2-7; v_call: TRBV27; cdr3_length: 14
cdr3_nt: TGTGCCAGCAGTGAACTGTCAAGGGGAAATGAGCAGTTCTTC; cdr3_aa: CASSELSRGNEQFF; clone_size: NA; d_call: NA; j_call: TRBJ2-1; v_call: TRBV2; cdr3_length: 14
cdr3_nt: TGTGCCAGCAGCCCCCGGACTAGTGCCTACGAGCAGTACTTC; cdr3_aa: CASSPRTSAYEQYF; clone_size: once; d_call: TRBD2; j_call: TRBJ2-7; v_call: TRBV7-9; cdr3_length: 14
cdr3_nt: TGTGCCAGCAGTAGACTAGCGGGGCAACCCTACGAGCAGTACTTC; cdr3_aa: CASSRLAGQPYEQYF; clone_size: NA; d_call: TRBD2; j_call: TRBJ2-7; v_call: TRBV28; cdr3_length: 15
cdr3_nt: TGTGCCAGCAGTCGAGGACTAGGACAAGAGACCCAGTACTTC; cdr3_aa: CASSRGLGQETQYF; clone_size: NA; d_call: TRBD2; j_call: TRBJ2-5; v_call: TRBV6-5; cdr3_length: 14
cdr3_nt: TGTGCCATCAGTGAGTCACAGGGTACCGGGGAGCTGTTTTTT; cdr3_aa: CAISESQGTGELFF; clone_size: NA; d_call: NA; j_call: TRBJ2-2; v_call: TRBV10-3; cdr3_length: 14
cdr3_nt: TGTGCCAGCAGCCGCTTACAGGGTTGGGAGACCCAGTACTTC; cdr3_aa: CASSRLQGWETQYF; clone_size: NA; d_call: NA; j_call: TRBJ2-5; v_call: TRBV14; cdr3_length: 14
cdr3_nt: TGCGCCAGCAGCCCGGACTTTAACAATGAGCAGTTCTTC; cdr3_aa: CASSPDFNNEQFF; clone_size: NA; d_call: NA; j_call: TRBJ2-1; v_call: TRBV5-1; cdr3_length: 13
cdr3_nt: TGTGCCAGCAGTTGGCGGGACGGGACCGGGGAGCTGTTTTTT; cdr3_aa: CASSWRDGTGELFF; clone_size: NA; d_call: NA; j_call: TRBJ2-2; v_call: TRBV2; cdr3_length: 14
cdr3_nt: TGTGCCAGCAGCCTAATGACAGGGTCATGGGATACGCAGTATTTT; cdr3_aa: CASSLMTGSWDTQYF; clone_size: NA; d_call: TRBD1; j_call: TRBJ2-3; v_call: TRBV13; cdr3_length: 15
cdr3_nt: TGTGCCAGCAGCTCTCTGACCGGGGAGCTGTTTTTT; cdr3_aa: CASSSLTGELFF; clone_size: NA; d_call: NA; j_call: TRBJ2-2; v_call: TRBV7-9; cdr3_length: 12
cdr3_nt: TGTGCCAGCAGCTATCTCTGGCGGGAGCAAGAAGTCGACGAGCAGTACTTC; cdr3_aa: CASSYLWREQEVDEQYF; clone_size: few; d_call: TRBD2; j_call: TRBJ2-7; v_call: TRBV5-6; cdr3_length: 17
cdr3_nt: TGTGCCAGCAGCTTAGGCGAGCGGAATGAGCAGTTCTTC; cdr3_aa: CASSLGERNEQFF; clone_size: NA; d_call: NA; j_call: TRBJ2-1; v_call: TRBV11-3; cdr3_length: 13